This T cell receptor (beta chain) is from a study of blood T cell repertoires in COVID-19. Across the whole study: Sites in the United States, Italy and Spain provided acute and convalescent COVID-19 samples.

Clones were sequenced by immunoSEQ multiplex PCR, and TCRdb holds only the in-frame ones, with some missing. Of more than 300,000 clones in the sample, more than 85% were seen once. Everyone who took part was 18 to 89 years old, and they came from 20 to 25 US areas. Cohort allocation depended upon clinical history that participants reported. Exposed enrollees encountered a COVID-19 case at some point within 2 weeks before study entry. The germline CDR1 and CDR2 sequences are KGHDR and SFDVKD. This CDR3 has 12 residues. V lost 3 bases, J lost 8 bases, and 9 bases lay in between. This sequence joins TRBV24-1 and TRBJ1-2; D is undetermined. The clonotype comes from a woman between 25 and 40 years old who had been exposed to COVID-19. Sequencing was carried out using PBMCs or T cells enriched from blood (not recorded which). As DNA, the CDR3 is TGTGCCACCAGTGATCCCAGTCTGGGCTACACCTTC. This gives the protein CATSDPSLGYTF.